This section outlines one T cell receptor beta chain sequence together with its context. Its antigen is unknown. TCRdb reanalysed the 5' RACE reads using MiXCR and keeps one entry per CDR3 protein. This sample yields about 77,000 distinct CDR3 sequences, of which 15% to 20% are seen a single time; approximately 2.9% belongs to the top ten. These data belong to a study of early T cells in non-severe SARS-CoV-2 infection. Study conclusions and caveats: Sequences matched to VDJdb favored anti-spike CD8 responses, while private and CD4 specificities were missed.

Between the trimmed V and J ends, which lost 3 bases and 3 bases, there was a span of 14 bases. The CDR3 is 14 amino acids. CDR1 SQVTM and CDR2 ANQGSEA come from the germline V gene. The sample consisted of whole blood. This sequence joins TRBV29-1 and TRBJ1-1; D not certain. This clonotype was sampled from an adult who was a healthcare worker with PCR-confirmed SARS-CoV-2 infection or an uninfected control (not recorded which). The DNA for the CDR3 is TGCAGCGTTGAGCGAGGCCTTGCAGACACTGAAGCTTTCTTT. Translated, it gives CSVERGLADTEAFF.